The 26 T cell receptor beta chains presented below share a single source sample, sequenced in a study of blood T cell repertoires in COVID-19. Some clones are missing from TCRdb's copy, which holds only in-frame ones; the method was immunoSEQ multiplex PCR. The sample lists more than 300,000 clones, more than 70% occurring once. The sequenced sample was peripheral blood. The receptor set was obtained from a woman in her fifties or sixties with acute or convalescent COVID-19.

The V gene is TRBV6-5, the J gene TRBJ2-3; perhaps TRBD1 as D (9 bases). Between the trimmed V and J ends, which lost 11 bases and 3 bases, there was a span of 18 bases. CDR3 length: 14 residues. The V gene's germline CDR1 is MNHEY and CDR2 SVGAGI. In DNA, the CDR3 is TGTGCCGCCCGGGAGGGACAGGGAACAGATACGCAGTATTTT. Its translation: CAAREGQGTDTQYF.

V usage is TRBV24-1 and J usage is TRBJ2-3, with TRBD2 matching over 7 bases. The CDR3 has 17 residues. The ends lost 0 bases at V and 5 bases at J; junction bases unmatched: 10. Germline values: CDR1 KGHDR, CDR2 SFDVKD. CDR3 in amino acids: CATSDLERDAEGDTQYF. The DNA of the CDR3 is TGTGCCACCAGTGATTTGGAGCGGGACGCCGAAGGAGATACGCAGTATTTT.

The chain employs TRBV27 and TRBJ2-7; D uncertain. Germline V gene lookup returns CDR1 MNHEY and CDR2 SMNVEV (reference sequence). CDR3 length equals 13 residues. V lost 2 bases and J lost 2, with 7 bases in between. The CDR3 region is CASSLVGAYEQYF. CDR3 DNA sequence: TGTGCCAGCAGTTTAGTTGGAGCCTACGAGCAGTACTTC.

V gene TRBV9 combines with J gene TRBJ2-1; tentative D call: TRBD2 (5 bases). V was trimmed by 1 base and J by 5 bases, leaving 13 bases between them. The CDR3 length is 15 residues. Germline assignment: CDR1 SGDLS and CDR2 YYNGEE. In DNA form, the CDR3 reads TGTGCCAGCAGCGTATCGGGGAGTAGTGACAATGAGCAGTTCTTC. It specifies CASSVSGSSDNEQFF.

The V and J genes are TRBV2 and TRBJ2-1; a possible D gene is TRBD2 (5 bases). In germline, CDR1 is SNHLY, CDR2 FYNNEI. Trimming stripped 6 bases from V and 5 bases from J, with 14 bases between. The CDR3 is 14 residues long. The CDR3, as DNA: TGTGCCAGCAGCCGCAGCGGAGGAAACAATGAGCAGTTCTTC. It encodes CASSRSGGNNEQFF.

The V call is TRBV28, the J call TRBJ2-2; 12 nucleotides align to TRBD2. Losses at the gene ends were 7 bases for V and 6 bases for J; bases not matched to a gene: 12. Germline V gene lookup returns CDR1 MDHEN and CDR2 SYDVKM. The CDR3 length is 17 residues. CDR3 sequence reads: CASTMASGRAGSGELFF. In nucleotides, the CDR3 is TGTGCCAGCACAATGGCTAGCGGGAGGGCCGGTTCCGGGGAGCTGTTTTTT.

The chain joins TRBV2 to TRBJ2-3; TRBD2 aligns across 10 bases. CDR3 length: 14 residues. The ends lost 4 bases at V and 5 bases at J; junction bases unmatched: 3. Per germline, CDR1 SNHLY and CDR2 FYNNEI. The CDR3 protein is CASSGTSGGDTQYF. The CDR3 DNA is TGTGCCAGCAGTGGGACTAGCGGTGGAGATACGCAGTATTTT.

The chain recombines TRBV5-1 with TRBJ2-7, with 8 bases identical to TRBD1. This CDR3 has 14 amino acids. Trimming at V came to 1 base and at J to 4 bases, leaving 4 bases not matched to a gene. Germline CDR1 is SGHRS and CDR2 is YFSETQ. The CDR3 region is CASSLQGATYEQYF. In nucleotides, the CDR3 is TGCGCCAGCAGCTTGCAGGGGGCGACATACGAGCAGTACTTC.

The chain employs TRBV11-2 and TRBJ1-2, with 9 bases that match TRBD1. CDR3 length: 18 residues. With 3 bases clipped from V and 4 bases from J, the junction kept 15 bases outside the gene matches. Germline-derived CDR1 and CDR2 are SGHAT and FQNNGV. CDR3 nucleotides: TGTGCCAGCAGCTTCAATCCCGGGACAGGGAAGCCCTCCTATGGCTACACCTTC. The encoded protein is CASSFNPGTGKPSYGYTF.

The chain joins TRBV5-1 to TRBJ2-7, with TRBD2 as a possible D gene (6 bases). V lost 4 bases to trimming and J lost 3 bases, with 14 bases between them. This CDR3 comprises 14 residues. Germline CDR1 is SGHRS and CDR2 is YFSETQ. As DNA, the CDR3 is TGCGCCAGCAGCACTGCGGGACGAGGCTACGAGCAGTACTTC. This sequence encodes CASSTAGRGYEQYF.

CDR3 amino acids: CASTTTSGLYEQYF. DNA for the CDR3: TGCGCCAGCACGACAACTAGCGGGTTATACGAGCAGTACTTC. The chain employs TRBV5-1 and TRBJ2-7, with 9 bases lining up with TRBD2. Germline assignment: CDR1 SGHRS and CDR2 YFSETQ. CDR3 size: 14 residues. Losses at the gene ends were 6 bases for V and 4 bases for J; bases not matched to a gene: 8.

CDR3 DNA sequence: TGTGCCAGCAGCTTCACCGGGACTAGCTTGTCCGGGGAGCTGTTTTTT. Protein: CASSFTGTSLSGELFF. The rearrangement links TRBV11-2 to TRBJ2-2; TRBD2 aligns across 9 bases. Germline V gene data show CDR1 as SGHAT and CDR2 as FQNNGV. CDR3 length equals 16 residues. The ends lost 3 bases at V and 6 bases at J; junction bases unmatched: 8.

This clone occurred a few times. The rearrangement joins TRBV15 to TRBJ2-5, with 9 positions matching TRBD1. After removal of 3 bases from V and 3 bases from J, the junction contained 2 bases not matched to a gene. Germline V gene data show CDR1 as LNHNV and CDR2 as YYDKDF (reference sequence). This CDR3 region has 14 residues. This CDR3 reads CATSRRQGEETQYF. The DNA of the CDR3 is TGTGCCACCAGCAGGAGACAGGGGGAAGAGACCCAGTACTTC.

The chain uses TRBV7-6 and TRBJ1-5, with 9 bases identical to TRBD1. V dropped 5 bases and J dropped 5; count of bases not matched to a gene: 4. CDR1 SGHVS and CDR2 FNYEAQ come from the germline V gene. This CDR3 contains 14 residues. CDR3 coding DNA: TGTGCCAGCAGCCATGGGACAGGGTATCAGCCCCAGCATTTT. Encoded protein: CASSHGTGYQPQHF.

V is TRBV7-9 and J is TRBJ2-5; 10 bases fit TRBD1. The germline V gene encodes CDR1 SEHNR and CDR2 FQNEAQ (reference sequence). V trimming: 8 bases; J trimming: 2 bases; junction bases outside the gene matches: 2. The CDR3 consists of 13 residues. The DNA for the CDR3 is TGTGCCAGCGGGGACAGGGGACAAGAGACCCAGTACTTC. This gives the protein CASGDRGQETQYF. The full variable domain, with the rest looked up from reference TRBV7-9 and TRBJ2-5, is DTGVSQNPRHKITKRGQNVTFRCDPISEHNRLYWYRQTLGQGPEFLTYFQNEAQLEKSRLLSDRFSAERPKGSFSTLEIQRTEQGDSAMYLCASGDRGQETQYFGPGTRLLVL.

V is TRBV4-2 and J is TRBJ2-2; 9 nucleotides align to TRBD1. The length of the CDR3 is 19 residues. V lost 4 bases to trimming and J lost 3 bases; unmatched junction nucleotides: 15. The germline V gene has CDR1 LGHNA and CDR2 YNFKEQ. In DNA form, the CDR3 reads TGTGCCAGCAGCCGGGTCCCGGGACAGGGATTTCTCGACACCGGGGAGCTGTTTTTT. Translated, it gives CASSRVPGQGFLDTGELFF.

The chain recombines TRBV19 with TRBJ2-4, with a weak D call TRBD1 (6 bases). Trimming cost V 7 bases and J 2 bases, with 12 bases left between them. This CDR3 is built from 14 residues. CDR1 is LNHDA, CDR2 SQIVND, per germline (reference sequence). DNA for the CDR3: TGTGCCAGTAACAGGGCGGAGTCCAAAAACATTCAGTACTTC. It yields the protein CASNRAESKNIQYF.

This chain links TRBV5-1 with TRBJ2-1; 12 bases are a match to TRBD1. In germline, CDR1 is SGHRS, CDR2 YFSETQ. Losses at the gene ends were 3 bases for V and 5 bases for J; bases not matched to a gene: 3. The CDR3 runs to 15 residues. This CDR3 is CASSWGQGAHNEQFF. CDR3 nucleotides: TGCGCCAGCAGCTGGGGACAGGGGGCGCACAATGAGCAGTTCTTC.

The chain couples TRBV5-1 to TRBJ1-6, with 10 bases aligning to TRBD1. Losses at the gene ends were 0 bases for V and 10 bases for J; bases not matched to a gene: 4. The CDR3 covers 15 residues. In germline, CDR1 is SGHRS, CDR2 YFSETQ. The CDR3 here is CASSLAGTGESPLHF. The CDR3 region has the DNA TGCGCCAGCAGCTTGGCCGGGACAGGGGAATCACCCCTCCACTTT.

The CDR3 here is CASSLRTGGFPGANVLTF. CDR3 in DNA: TGTGCCAGCAGCCTAAGGACAGGGGGCTTCCCTGGGGCCAACGTCCTGACTTTC. The chain has TRBV7-8 and TRBJ2-6; the match to TRBD1 covers 11 bases. Unmatched junction bases numbered 8, after V lost 5 bases and J lost 2 bases. In germline, CDR1 is SGHVS, CDR2 FQNEAQ. The CDR3 loop spans 18 amino acids.

This chain connects TRBV27 to TRBJ2-7, with 7 bases matching TRBD2. V was pared by 7 bases and J by 0 bases, with 9 bases of the junction left unmatched. CDR3 length equals 15 residues. Germline V CDR1 and CDR2: MNHEY, SMNVEV (reference sequence). CDR3 amino acids: CASKTLAASSYEQYF. CDR3 nucleotides: TGTGCCAGCAAAACTCTAGCGGCGAGCTCCTACGAGCAGTACTTC.

The V call is TRBV18, the J call TRBJ2-7, with D maybe TRBD2 (7 bases). Trimming stripped 0 bases from V and 7 bases from J, with 13 bases between. The CDR3 runs to 14 residues. Germline V lookup: CDR1 KGHSH, CDR2 LQKENI. In DNA form, the CDR3 reads TGTGCCAGCTCACCACCCCCACAGGGAGGGGAGCAGTACTTC. The encoded protein is CASSPPPQGGEQYF.

V gene TRBV18 combines with J gene TRBJ2-3; tentative D call: TRBD1 (6 bases). Germline V gene lookup returns CDR1 KGHSH and CDR2 LQKENI. V lost 4 bases to trimming and J lost 3 bases, with 11 bases between them. The CDR3 is 14 amino acids. The CDR3 here is CASSQSGTTDTQYF. CDR3 DNA sequence: TGTGCCAGCTCACAGTCCGGGACAACAGATACGCAGTATTTT.

The chain is built from TRBV18 and TRBJ2-3; 10 nucleotides align to TRBD2. CDR1 and CDR2 (germline): KGHSH, LQKENI. The CDR3 totals 15 residues. J lost 2 bases, V lost 4 bases, and 3 bases had no gene match. The CDR3 DNA sequence: TGTGCCAGCTCACTCGGACTAGCGGACACAGATACGCAGTATTTT. As protein: CASSLGLADTDTQYF.

The rearrangement joins TRBV28 to TRBJ1-1; 9 nucleotides line up with TRBD1. The CDR3 contains 16 residues. J gave up 5 bases and V 5 bases, and 12 bases lay outside the gene matches. The germline V gene has CDR1 MDHEN and CDR2 SYDVKM. CDR3 in amino acids: CASSPPGQGGRTEAFF. The CDR3 DNA is TGTGCCAGCAGTCCTCCGGGACAGGGAGGGAGGACTGAAGCTTTCTTT. The full variable domain, completed using reference TRBV28 and TRBJ1-1, is DVKVTQSSRYLVKRTGEKVFLECVQDMDHENMFWYRQDPGLGLRLIYFSYDVKMKEKGDIPEGYSVSREKKERFSLILESASTNQTSMYLCASSPPGQGGRTEAFFGQGTRLTVV.

The gene calls are TRBV11-3 and TRBJ2-7; TRBD1 matches 12 bases. This CDR3 has 14 amino acids. Looked up from germline, CDR1 is SGHNT and CDR2 is YENEEA. J was trimmed by 7 bases and V by 5 bases; bases with no gene match: 6. CDR3 nucleotides: TGTGCCAGCAGCGCCGGGACAGGGGGCCGGGAGCAGTACTTC. Its protein is CASSAGTGGREQYF.